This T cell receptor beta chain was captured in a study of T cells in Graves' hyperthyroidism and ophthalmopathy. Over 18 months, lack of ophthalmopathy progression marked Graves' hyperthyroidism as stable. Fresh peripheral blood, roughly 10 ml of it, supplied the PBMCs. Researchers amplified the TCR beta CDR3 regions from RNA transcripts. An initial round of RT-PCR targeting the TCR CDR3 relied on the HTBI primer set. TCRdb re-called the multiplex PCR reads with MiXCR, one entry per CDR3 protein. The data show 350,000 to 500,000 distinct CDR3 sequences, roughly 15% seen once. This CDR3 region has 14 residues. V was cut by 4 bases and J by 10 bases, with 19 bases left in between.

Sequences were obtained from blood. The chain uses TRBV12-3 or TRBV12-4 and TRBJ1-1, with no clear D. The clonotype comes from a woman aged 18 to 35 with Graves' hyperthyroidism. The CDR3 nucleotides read TGTGCCAGCAGTTCCCCGGAGGGAGGCTCCTCAGCTTTCTTT. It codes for CASSSPEGGSSAFF.